One sample yielded the 8 T cell receptor beta chains listed below, sequenced in a study of T cells in Graves' hyperthyroidism and ophthalmopathy. It was RNA transcripts that yielded the amplified TCR beta CDR3 regions. HTBI primers were employed in a first-round RT-PCR of the TCR CDR3. Using its own MiXCR run on the multiplex PCR reads, TCRdb lists one record per CDR3 protein. The sample has hundreds of thousands of distinct CDR3 sequences, about 16% seen once; the top ten hold around 3.5%. Sequenced input: blood. These receptors came from a woman in her thirties or forties with Graves' ophthalmopathy.

This rearrangement joins TRBV27 to TRBJ2-5; TRBD2 matches 8 bases. This CDR3 spans 16 amino acids. Germline V gene data show CDR1 as MNHEY and CDR2 as SMNVEV (reference sequence). V lost 3 bases, J lost 2 bases, and 8 bases stayed unmatched. In DNA, the CDR3 is TGTGCCAGCAGTTTTAGCGGGACAAATATTCAAGAGACCCAGTACTTC. Amino acid sequence: CASSFSGTNIQETQYF.

This clonotype was counted ten times or more. This sequence joins TRBV5-1 and TRBJ2-2; no firm D call. Looked up from germline, CDR1 is SGHRS and CDR2 is YFSETQ. The germline V and J ends were trimmed by 0 bases and 6 bases, with 6 bases remaining between them. The CDR3 runs to 13 residues. The CDR3 nucleotides read TGCGCCAGCAGCTTGGTCGTGGCCGGGGAGCTGTTTTTT. As protein: CASSLVVAGELFF.

This clonotype was counted at least ten times. The gene calls are TRBV28 and TRBJ1-1, with 9 bases fitting TRBD1. V lost 6 bases, J lost 0 bases, and 5 bases stayed unmatched. The CDR3 is 15 residues long. Germline lookup yields CDR1 MDHEN and CDR2 SYDVKM. The CDR3 protein is CASRNRGQLNTEAFF. The CDR3 bases are TGTGCCAGCAGGAACAGGGGGCAATTGAACACTGAAGCTTTCTTT.

This clonotype was seen a few times. This may be a read error, as it is one base from a much larger clone. This sequence joins TRBV7-3 and TRBJ2-3; 7 bases agree with TRBD1. Germline V gene sequence: CDR1 SGHTA, CDR2 FQGTGA. V was pared by 2 bases and J by 4 bases, with 3 bases of the junction left unmatched. The CDR3 spans 14 residues. The CDR3 DNA reads as TGTGCCAGCAGCTTATGTCAGGGGGCAGATACGCAGTATTTT. The encoded protein is CASSLCQGADTQYF.

This clonotype was detected ten times or more. The CDR3 region has the DNA TGTGCCAGCAGCTTAATGTCAGGGACCACAGATACGCAGTATTTT. This gives the protein CASSLMSGTTDTQYF. The chain combines TRBV7-9 with TRBJ2-3, with D tentatively TRBD1 or TRBD2 (5 bases each). The CDR3 totals 15 residues. V gave up 2 bases and J gave up 2 bases, with 11 bases separating them. Germline V CDR1 and CDR2: SEHNR, FQNEAQ (reference sequence). The variable domain in full, completed from reference TRBV7-9 and TRBJ2-3, reads DTGVSQNPRHKITKRGQNVTFRCDPISEHNRLYWYRQTLGQGPEFLTYFQNEAQLEKSRLLSDRFSAERPKGSFSTLEIQRTEQGDSAMYLCASSLMSGTTDTQYFGPGTRLTVL.

This clonotype was observed many times. The chain combines TRBV5-1 with TRBJ2-2; D gene uncertain. The CDR3 sequence is 13 residues long. Trimming shortened V by 1 base and J by 5 bases, and 6 bases separated the two germline ends. Germline loops: CDR1 SGHRS, CDR2 YFSETQ. As DNA, the CDR3 is TGCGCCAGCAGCTTGTCAACAACCGGGGAGCTGTTTTTT. Encoded protein: CASSLSTTGELFF. The variable domain in full, completed from reference TRBV5-1 and TRBJ2-2, reads KAGVTQTPRYLIKTRGQQVTLSCSPISGHRSVSWYQQTPGQGLQFLFEYFSETQRNKGNFPGRFSGRQFSNSRSEMNVSTLELGDSALYLCASSLSTTGELFFGEGSRLTVL.

This clonotype was picked up a small number of times. It may be a read error: a sequence one base away is much more abundant. This chain joins TRBV7-8 and TRBJ2-5; D is undetermined. From germline, CDR1 is SGHVS and CDR2 FQNEAQ. The CDR3 is 14 residues long. V was pared by 4 bases and J by 1 base, with 10 bases between. In DNA, the CDR3 is TGTGCCAGCAGCTCTACAGAAGCCCAAGAGACCCAGTACTTC. Protein: CASSSTEAQETQYF.

Worth noting for this clonotype: A much larger clone sits a single nucleotide away, making a read error possible. In nucleotides, the CDR3 is TGTGCCAGCAGTTTATCCCTGACAGGGGGCGGTGGCTACACCTTC. This gives the protein CASSLSLTGGGGYTF. This sequence joins TRBV28 and TRBJ1-2; 10 bases line up with TRBD1. J lost 7 bases, V lost 1 base, and 6 bases had no gene match. The CDR3 covers 15 residues. Germline V gives CDR1 MDHEN, CDR2 SYDVKM.